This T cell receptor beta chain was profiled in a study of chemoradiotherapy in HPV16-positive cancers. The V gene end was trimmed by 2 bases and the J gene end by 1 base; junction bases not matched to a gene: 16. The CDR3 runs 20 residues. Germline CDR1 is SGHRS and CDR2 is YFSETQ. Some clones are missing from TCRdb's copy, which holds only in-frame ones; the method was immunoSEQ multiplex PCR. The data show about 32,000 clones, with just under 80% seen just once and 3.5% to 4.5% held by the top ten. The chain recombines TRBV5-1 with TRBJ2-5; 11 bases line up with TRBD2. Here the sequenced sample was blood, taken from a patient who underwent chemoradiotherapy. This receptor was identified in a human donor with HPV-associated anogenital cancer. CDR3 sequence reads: CASSFSTIAGGPLGQETQYF. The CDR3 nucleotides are TGCGCCAGCAGCTTTTCCACAATAGCGGGGGGGCCCTTGGGCCAAGAGACCCAGTACTTC.